This entry lists 29 T cell receptor beta chains sequenced from one sample in a study of long-term antiretroviral therapy in people with HIV. Sequencing relied on immunoSEQ assay v3.0, run at survey level. Clones were read by immunoSEQ multiplex PCR, and TCRdb kept only the in-frame ones, dropping some. The sample consists of under 30,000 clones, 70% to 90% of them appearing once. The source was unsorted PBMCs, collected roughly 5 years before starting antiretroviral therapy. These receptors came from a man in his fifties with HIV.

The rearrangement joins TRBV7-2 to TRBJ2-3; D gene unclear. V lost 3 bases and J lost 6, with 10 bases in between. From germline, CDR1 is SGHTA and CDR2 FQGNSA. The CDR3 is 13 amino acids. The CDR3 DNA is TGTGCCAGCAGCTTGTCTTGGTTGGATACGCAGTATTTT. It encodes CASSLSWLDTQYF. Complete variable domain (other parts from reference TRBV7-2 and TRBJ2-3): GAGVSQSPSNKVTEKGKDVELRCDPISGHTALYWYRQSLGQGLEFLIYFQGNSAPDKSGLPSDRFSAERTGGSVSTLTIQRTQQEDSAVYLCASSLSWLDTQYFGPGTRLTVL.

The V gene is TRBV5-6, the J gene TRBJ1-2, with D uncertain. CDR1 and CDR2 from the germline V gene are SGHDT and YYEEEE. The CDR3 runs 15 residues. V lost 4 bases to trimming and J lost 3 bases, with 16 bases between them. In nucleotides, the CDR3 is TGTGCCAGCAGCGTCCCGGGGATGGCGCACTATGGCTACACCTTC. Translated, it gives CASSVPGMAHYGYTF.

The J gene is TRBJ2-2, the V gene TRBV2; 9 positions agree with TRBD2. The ends lost 3 bases at V and 8 bases at J; junction bases unmatched: 7. From germline, CDR1 is SNHLY and CDR2 FYNNEI. The CDR3 covers 15 residues. The CDR3, as DNA: TGTGCCAGCAGTGACGGCGGGGGGGCCGGTGGGGAGCTGTTTTTT. It encodes CASSDGGGAGGELFF.

The chain joins TRBV9 to TRBJ2-1, with 14 bases that match TRBD2. Germline trimming cut 3 bases from V and 8 bases from J; bases unmatched to any gene: 13. The CDR3 runs to 18 residues. CDR1 is SGDLS, CDR2 YYNGEE, per germline. The CDR3 DNA reads as TGTGCCAGCAGCGGGGGACTAGCGGGAGACCTAAGGTGGGATGAGCAGTTCTTC. This sequence encodes CASSGGLAGDLRWDEQFF.

The rearrangement joins TRBV7-3 to TRBJ2-1; perhaps TRBD2 as D (5 bases). Trimming took 4 bases from V and 1 from J, leaving 17 bases between them. This CDR3 is 17 amino acids long. Germline values: CDR1 SGHTA, CDR2 FQGTGA. This CDR3 reads CASSYSGLAGSYNEQFF. The CDR3 DNA reads TGTGCCAGCAGCTACTCCGGCCTAGCTGGGTCCTACAATGAGCAGTTCTTC.

The genes are TRBV9 and TRBJ1-2; D is possibly TRBD1 (5 bases). Germline V gene data show CDR1 as SGDLS and CDR2 as YYNGEE. V shed 4 bases and J shed 4 bases, with 20 bases lying between them. The CDR3 contains 16 residues. CDR3 nucleotides: TGTGCCAGCAGCTCCGGAGGGGACTCGGGATTCTATGGCTACACCTTC. Its translation is CASSSGGDSGFYGYTF.

J is TRBJ2-3 and V is TRBV10-1; 9 nucleotides line up with TRBD1. Germline V gene sequence: CDR1 WNHNN, CDR2 SYGVQD (reference sequence). The CDR3 has 16 residues. The ends lost 4 bases at V and 1 base at J; junction bases unmatched: 6. This chain's CDR3 is CASSGSWTGGTDTQYF. CDR3 DNA: TGCGCCAGCAGTGGATCCTGGACAGGGGGCACAGATACGCAGTATTTT.

The V gene is TRBV29-1, the J gene TRBJ1-2; D is unclear. Per germline, CDR1 SQVTM and CDR2 ANQGSEA. The V and J ends lost 4 bases and 8 bases respectively, with 17 bases between them. The CDR3 consists of 13 residues. This chain's CDR3 is CSVVIRPWSGYTF. DNA for the CDR3: TGCAGCGTTGTCATTCGTCCCTGGTCGGGCTACACCTTC.

This clone was seen a single time. The chain carries TRBV18 and TRBJ2-2; D perhaps matches TRBD1 (5 bases). V was shortened by 3 bases and J by 6 bases, with 8 bases between the two germline ends. Germline assignment: CDR1 KGHSH and CDR2 LQKENI. There are 13 residues in the CDR3. The CDR3 sequence is CASSPQGSGELFF. The CDR3 DNA follows: TGTGCCAGCTCACCTCAGGGATCCGGGGAGCTGTTTTTT. Based on the CDR3 plus reference TRBV18 and TRBJ2-2, the full variable domain is NAGVMQNPRHLVRRRGQEARLRCSPMKGHSHVYWYRQLPEEGLKFMVYLQKENIIDESGMPKERFSAEFPKEGPSILRIQQVVRGDSAAYFCASSPQGSGELFFGEGSRLTVL.

This sequence joins TRBV10-2 and TRBJ2-7, with 9 bases that match TRBD1. CDR1 and CDR2 (germline): WSHSY, SAAADI. The CDR3 sequence is 16 residues long. Trimming cost V 4 bases and J 3 bases; bases outside gene matches: 10. This chain's CDR3 is CASSAGLGQGFYEQYF. The CDR3 coding sequence is TGCGCCAGCAGTGCGGGTTTAGGACAGGGGTTCTACGAGCAGTACTTC.

The rearrangement uses TRBV19 and TRBJ1-1; unclear D gene. Germline V gene sequence: CDR1 LNHDA, CDR2 SQIVND (reference sequence). The CDR3 is made up of 11 amino acids. V dropped 6 bases and J dropped 8 bases, with 10 bases sitting between them. The CDR3 DNA reads as TGTGCCAGTAGCTTACTTACAGAAGCTTTCTTT. Its protein is CASSLLTEAFF. Filled out from reference TRBV19 and TRBJ1-1, the complete variable domain reads DGGITQSPKYLFRKEGQNVTLSCEQNLNHDAMYWYRQDPGQGLRLIYYSQIVNDFQKGDIAEGYSVSREKKESFPLTVTSAQKNPTAFYLCASSLLTEAFFGQGTRLTVV.

The V call is TRBV2, the J call TRBJ2-7; a possible D gene is TRBD1 (6 bases). The length of the CDR3 is 17 residues. Germline V gives CDR1 SNHLY, CDR2 FYNNEI. Trimming pared 2 bases from V and 0 bases from J, leaving 17 bases between. This chain's CDR3 is CASSEWSNQGNSYEQYF. Written as DNA, the CDR3 is TGTGCCAGCAGTGAATGGAGCAACCAGGGGAACTCCTACGAGCAGTACTTC.

The chain has TRBV6-1 and TRBJ2-7, with 7 bases lining up with TRBD1. Germline CDR1 MNHNS, CDR2 SASEGT. V shed 7 bases, J shed 3 bases, and the junction held 9 bases outside the gene matches. The CDR3 runs to 14 residues. The CDR3 reads CASTRARTGYEQYF. DNA for the CDR3: TGTGCCAGCACCCGGGCGAGGACAGGCTACGAGCAGTACTTC.

V and J are TRBV4-1 and TRBJ2-7; possible D gene TRBD2, 6 bases. CDR1 and CDR2 from the germline V gene are MGHRA and YSYEKL. The ends were cut back, 1 base at V and 1 base at J, with 11 bases in the middle. The CDR3 contains 15 residues. The CDR3 spells CASSQGGGRSYEQYF. The CDR3 bases are TGCGCCAGCAGCCAAGGCGGAGGGCGGTCCTACGAGCAGTACTTC.

J is TRBJ1-1 and V is TRBV11-2; TRBD1 might be the D (5 bases). CDR3 length: 15 amino acids. Trimming took off 5 bases at V and 1 base at J, with 14 bases between the two ends. CDR1 and CDR2 (germline): SGHAT, FQNNGV. The CDR3 reads CASSPRTGTNTEAFF. In DNA form, the CDR3 reads TGTGCCAGCAGCCCAAGGACTGGGACGAACACTGAAGCTTTCTTT.

The chain recombines TRBV6-5 with TRBJ2-7, with 13 bases that match TRBD2. V lost 7 bases and J lost 5; bases outside the gene matches: 8. Germline CDR1 and CDR2: MNHEY and SVGAGI. The CDR3 extends over 15 amino acids. Here the CDR3 DNA reads TGTGCCAGCAAAAAACCGGGACTAGCGGGAAACGAGCAGTACTTC. Amino acid sequence: CASKKPGLAGNEQYF.

This rearrangement joins TRBV9 to TRBJ1-2; D is ambiguous. The CDR3 consists of 14 residues. Trimming shortened V by 4 bases and J by 8 bases, and 18 bases separated the two germline ends. CDR1 and CDR2 (germline): SGDLS, YYNGEE. The CDR3 coding sequence is TGTGCCAGCAGCTTAACTGGCGGTGGGAGAGGCTACACCTTC. It codes for CASSLTGGGRGYTF.

The genes are TRBV5-1 and TRBJ1-1; D not resolved. Germline CDR1 SGHRS, CDR2 YFSETQ. The CDR3 runs 14 residues. The V end was cut by 4 bases, the J end by 1 base, with 11 bases between. The chain's CDR3 is CASSAGLANTEAFF. CDR3 in DNA: TGCGCCAGCAGCGCCGGTCTGGCGAACACTGAAGCTTTCTTT.

The V call is TRBV18, the J call TRBJ1-4; TRBD1 might be the D (5 bases). The CDR3 is 16 residues long. V lost 3 bases and J 6 bases, leaving 17 bases between the germline ends. Looked up from germline, CDR1 is KGHSH and CDR2 is LQKENI. The chain's CDR3 is CASSPKGYGTYEKLFF. CDR3 in DNA: TGTGCCAGCTCACCTAAAGGGTATGGGACCTATGAAAAACTGTTTTTT. Full variable domain (remainder filled in from reference TRBV18 and TRBJ1-4): NAGVMQNPRHLVRRRGQEARLRCSPMKGHSHVYWYRQLPEEGLKFMVYLQKENIIDESGMPKERFSAEFPKEGPSILRIQQVVRGDSAAYFCASSPKGYGTYEKLFFGSGTQLSVL.

The rearrangement uses TRBV5-1 and TRBJ1-4; D is unclear. Germline lookup yields CDR1 SGHRS and CDR2 YFSETQ. Trimming pared 4 bases from V and 0 bases from J, leaving 10 bases between. This CDR3 contains 15 residues. The CDR3 DNA follows: TGCGCCAGCAGCGCTGTCCGGCCAACTAATGAAAAACTGTTTTTT. Translation: CASSAVRPTNEKLFF.

CDR3 residues: CASSFLAGDYEQYF. The DNA for the CDR3 is TGTGCCAGCAGTTTTCTAGCGGGGGACTACGAGCAGTACTTC. The chain recombines TRBV28 with TRBJ2-7, with 10 nucleotides matching TRBD2. The CDR3 runs to 14 residues. V lost 3 bases and J lost 3; bases outside the gene matches: 2. Per the germline V gene, CDR1 is MDHEN and CDR2 is SYDVKM.

V gene TRBV6-6 combines with J gene TRBJ2-7, with TRBD2 matching 9 bases. CDR1 MNHNY and CDR2 SVGAGI come from the germline V gene (reference sequence). The CDR3 is made up of 15 amino acids. V was pared by 0 bases and J by 5 bases, with 5 bases of the junction left unmatched. The CDR3 is CASSYSVAGVDEQYF. As DNA, the CDR3 is TGTGCCAGCAGTTACTCGGTAGCGGGAGTTGACGAGCAGTACTTC.

This rearrangement joins TRBV5-4 to TRBJ1-1; D gene ambiguous. V was clipped by 6 bases and J by 4 bases, with 16 bases between them. Per the germline V gene, CDR1 is SGHNT and CDR2 is YYREEE (reference sequence). The CDR3 is made up of 14 amino acids. This CDR3 is CASTSWPITTEAFF. The CDR3 DNA reads TGTGCCAGCACGTCGTGGCCCATCACCACTGAAGCTTTCTTT.

The chain is built from TRBV5-4 and TRBJ2-3; the D gene is possibly TRBD2 (5 bases). The V gene lost 2 bases and the J gene lost 2 bases, with 12 bases spanning the gap. The germline CDR1 and CDR2 sequences are SGHNT and YYREEE (reference sequence). This CDR3 comprises 15 residues. CDR3 in amino acids: CASSFARDLTDTQYF. The CDR3, as DNA: TGTGCCAGCAGCTTTGCCCGGGATCTCACAGATACGCAGTATTTT. The full variable domain, completed using reference TRBV5-4 and TRBJ2-3, is ETGVTQSPTHLIKTRGQQVTLRCSSQSGHNTVSWYQQALGQGPQFIFQYYREEENGRGNFPPRFSGLQFPNYSSELNVNALELDDSALYLCASSFARDLTDTQYFGPGTRLTVL.

The chain employs TRBV10-2 and TRBJ2-5; 10 bases align to TRBD2. The CDR3 extends over 17 amino acids. V shed 0 bases and J 4 bases; nucleotides not matched to a gene: 8. The germline gives CDR1 WSHSY, CDR2 SAAADI. In nucleotides, the CDR3 is TGCGCCAGCAGTGAGTCAAGGAGCGGGAGGGCCGGAGAGACCCAGTACTTC. Its protein is CASSESRSGRAGETQYF.

V is TRBV7-8 and J is TRBJ1-2; 7 nucleotides align to TRBD1. The CDR3 has 15 residues. Germline V lookup: CDR1 SGHVS, CDR2 FQNEAQ. The junction had 10 bases not matched to a gene; V was cut back by 3 bases and J by 6 bases. The CDR3 DNA sequence: TGTGCCAGCAGCTTCTCAGGGGGGAGGGTAGATGGCTACACCTTC. As protein: CASSFSGGRVDGYTF. The whole variable domain, filled in from reference TRBV7-8 and TRBJ1-2, reads GAGVSQSPRYKVAKRGQDVALRCDPISGHVSLFWYQQALGQGPEFLTYFQNEAQLDKSGLPSDRFFAERPEGSVSTLKIQRTQQEDSAVYLCASSFSGGRVDGYTFGSGTRLTVV.

The chain combines TRBV5-4 with TRBJ2-1; TRBD1 matches 7 bases. This CDR3 is 13 amino acids long. V lost 4 bases and J lost 9; bases outside the gene matches: 7. Germline CDR1 and CDR2: SGHNT and YYREEE (reference sequence). The DNA of the CDR3 is TGTGCCAGCAGCACCCGGGACAGTCCTGAGCAGTTCTTC. Protein: CASSTRDSPEQFF.

The chain has TRBV29-1 and TRBJ1-1; possibly TRBD1 for D (6 bases). Germline CDR1 is SQVTM and CDR2 is ANQGSEA. Trimming pared 4 bases from V and 7 bases from J, leaving 22 bases between. This CDR3 spans 15 amino acids. CDR3 in amino acids: CSVVVRGRPHFEAFF. The CDR3 coding sequence is TGCAGCGTTGTGGTGCGGGGGCGCCCGCACTTTGAAGCTTTCTTT.

The gene calls are TRBV7-8 and TRBJ1-5; 8 positions match TRBD1. The CDR3 is 14 residues long. V gave up 5 bases and J gave up 5 bases; unmatched junction bases: 5. The germline V gene encodes CDR1 SGHVS and CDR2 FQNEAQ. CDR3 protein: CASSLQGGDQPQHF. CDR3 DNA: TGTGCCAGCAGCCTACAGGGGGGCGATCAGCCCCAGCATTTT.